These T cell receptor beta chains were read from a single sample in a study of response to subunit inactivated influenza vaccine. TCRdb called the RT-PCR reads again in MiXCR, with one record for every CDR3 protein. The table includes about 570,000 distinct CDR3 sequences, approximately 12% detected once. The sample consisted of PBMCs from blood, taken on the day of vaccination. The receptors were gathered from a man aged 50 to 60 who received an inactivated influenza vaccine. The CDR3 runs from the conserved cysteine through the conserved F or W. D genes are given only for firm matches. A row's size may be missing; if present it is once, few, many or a size class.

v_gene: TRBV27
d_gene: .
j_gene: TRBJ1-3
abundance: few
CDR3nt: TGTGCCAGCAGTCCTGCGGGAGGACCTCATTCTGGAAACACCATATATTTT
CDR3aa: CASSPAGGPHSGNTIYF

v_gene: TRBV4-3
d_gene: .
j_gene: TRBJ2-7
abundance: .
CDR3nt: TGCGCCAGCAGCCACGGACGACTAGTCGGCTCCGAGCAGTACTTC
CDR3aa: CASSHGRLVGSEQYF

v_gene: TRBV5-1
d_gene: TRBD1
j_gene: TRBJ2-3
abundance: .
CDR3nt: TGCGCCAGCAGCTTGCAGCCCCCCGGCTCGACAGGGGGTGTCACAGATACGCAGTATTTT
CDR3aa: CASSLQPPGSTGGVTDTQYF

v_gene: TRBV7-2
d_gene: .
j_gene: TRBJ2-1
abundance: few
CDR3nt: TGTGCCAGCAGCTTAGCGACAAGTTTGTACAATGAGCAGTTCTTC
CDR3aa: CASSLATSLYNEQFF

v_gene: TRBV7-9
d_gene: .
j_gene: TRBJ2-1
abundance: many
CDR3nt: TGTGCCAGCAGCGACCCCATAGGGCCCACGTACAATGAGCAGTTCTTC
CDR3aa: CASSDPIGPTYNEQFF

v_gene: TRBV20-1
d_gene: .
j_gene: TRBJ2-3
abundance: many
CDR3nt: TGCAGTGCTAGAGATGTACTCGGGATTAGCACAGATACGCAGTATTTT
CDR3aa: CSARDVLGISTDTQYF

v_gene: TRBV12-3/TRBV12-4
d_gene: TRBD1
j_gene: TRBJ2-6
abundance: few
CDR3nt: TGTGCCAGCAGTCCCCGGGGACAGGGGACCGGGGCCAACGTCCTGACTTTC
CDR3aa: CASSPRGQGTGANVLTF

v_gene: TRBV20-1
d_gene: .
j_gene: TRBJ2-7
abundance: .
CDR3nt: TGCAGTGCTAGAGATCTCGGGCAGGGTTTCCACGAGCAGTACTTC
CDR3aa: CSARDLGQGFHEQYF

v_gene: TRBV27
d_gene: TRBD1
j_gene: TRBJ1-2
abundance: .
CDR3nt: TGTGCCAGCAGTTGGCGGGGACAGGGTCGTCAGGGCTATGGCTACACCTTC
CDR3aa: CASSWRGQGRQGYGYTF

v_gene: TRBV10-2
d_gene: .
j_gene: TRBJ2-5
abundance: few
CDR3nt: TGCGCCAGCAGTGAGTCTCTCGGGGCTGGGGAGACCCAGTACTTC
CDR3aa: CASSESLGAGETQYF

v_gene: TRBV7-2
d_gene: .
j_gene: TRBJ2-7
abundance: few
CDR3nt: TGTGCCAGCAGCTTACATGGCGGCTACGAGCAGTACTTC
CDR3aa: CASSLHGGYEQYF

v_gene: TRBV6-5
d_gene: .
j_gene: TRBJ2-1
abundance: few
CDR3nt: TGTGCCAGCAGTTACTCTGAGGCCTCCTACAATGAGCAGTTCTTC
CDR3aa: CASSYSEASYNEQFF

v_gene: TRBV7-9
d_gene: .
j_gene: TRBJ1-1
abundance: few
CDR3nt: TGTGCCAGCGGCGGGCTATTGAACACTGAAGCTTTCTTT
CDR3aa: CASGGLLNTEAFF

v_gene: TRBV4-1
d_gene: .
j_gene: TRBJ2-7
abundance: .
CDR3nt: TGCGCCAGCAGCCTCCGCCCCGGACGGGACGAGCAGTACTTC
CDR3aa: CASSLRPGRDEQYF

v_gene: TRBV4-2
d_gene: .
j_gene: TRBJ1-2
abundance: .
CDR3nt: TGTGCCAGCAGCCAAGTCCCCTTTGGAGCCTATGGCTACACCTTC
CDR3aa: CASSQVPFGAYGYTF

v_gene: TRBV12-3/TRBV12-4
d_gene: .
j_gene: TRBJ2-3
abundance: many
CDR3nt: TGTGCCAGCAGTTTAGGGTTGTCCGGGCTAGAAAGAGGGACGCAGTATTTT
CDR3aa: CASSLGLSGLERGTQYF

v_gene: TRBV30
d_gene: TRBD1
j_gene: TRBJ1-6
abundance: many
CDR3nt: TGTGCCTGGAGTGTCGACAGGGTTTGGTCACCCCTCCACTTT
CDR3aa: CAWSVDRVWSPLHF